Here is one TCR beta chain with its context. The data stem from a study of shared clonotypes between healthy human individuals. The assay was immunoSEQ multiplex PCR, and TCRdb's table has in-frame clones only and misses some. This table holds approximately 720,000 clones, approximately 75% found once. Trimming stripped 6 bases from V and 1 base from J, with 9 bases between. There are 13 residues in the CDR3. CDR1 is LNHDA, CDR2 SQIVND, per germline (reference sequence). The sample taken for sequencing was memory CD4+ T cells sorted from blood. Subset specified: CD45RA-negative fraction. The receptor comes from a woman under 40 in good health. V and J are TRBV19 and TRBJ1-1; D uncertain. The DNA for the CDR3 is TGTGCCAGTAGCCCGGTTTGGAACACTGAAGCTTTCTTT. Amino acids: CASSPVWNTEAFF. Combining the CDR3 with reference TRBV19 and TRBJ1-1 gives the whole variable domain DGGITQSPKYLFRKEGQNVTLSCEQNLNHDAMYWYRQDPGQGLRLIYYSQIVNDFQKGDIAEGYSVSREKKESFPLTVTSAQKNPTAFYLCASSPVWNTEAFFGQGTRLTVV.